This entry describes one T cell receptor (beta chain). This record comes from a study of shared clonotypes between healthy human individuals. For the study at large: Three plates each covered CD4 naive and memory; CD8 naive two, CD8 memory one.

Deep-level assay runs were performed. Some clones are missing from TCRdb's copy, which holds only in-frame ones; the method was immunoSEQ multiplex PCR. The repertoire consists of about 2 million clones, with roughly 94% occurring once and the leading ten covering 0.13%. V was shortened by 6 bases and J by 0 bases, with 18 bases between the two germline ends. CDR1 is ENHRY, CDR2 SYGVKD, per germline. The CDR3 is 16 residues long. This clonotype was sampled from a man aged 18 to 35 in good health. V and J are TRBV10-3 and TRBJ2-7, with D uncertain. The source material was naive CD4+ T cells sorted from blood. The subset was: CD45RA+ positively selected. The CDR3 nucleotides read TGTGCCATCAGAACTACCCGGGCTGAGAGCTCCTACGAGCAGTACTTC. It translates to CAIRTTRAESSYEQYF.